This TCR beta chain was retrieved from a study of shared clonotypes between healthy human individuals. Broader study findings: Sampling covered nothing but blood. Tissue TCR repertoires likely differ from those found in blood.

Profiled with immunoSEQ multiplex PCR; TCRdb holds only in-frame clones, not every one. The data show some 2 million clones, 85% to 95% seen once. Regarding this clone: What it binds is not known.

The clonotype originates from a man between 18 and 29 years old in good health. Sequencing was carried out using naive CD4+ T cells sorted from blood. Subset: CD45RA+ positively selected.

CDR3 nucleotides: TGCGCCAGCAGCTGGAGGGGGGACGAGCAGTACTTC. It yields the protein CASSWRGDEQYF. The J gene is TRBJ2-7, the V gene TRBV5-1, with D perhaps given as TRBD1 or TRBD2 (6 bases each). In germline, CDR1 is SGHRS, CDR2 YFSETQ. This CDR3 region has 12 residues. V was clipped by 3 bases and J by 5 bases, with 9 bases between them.